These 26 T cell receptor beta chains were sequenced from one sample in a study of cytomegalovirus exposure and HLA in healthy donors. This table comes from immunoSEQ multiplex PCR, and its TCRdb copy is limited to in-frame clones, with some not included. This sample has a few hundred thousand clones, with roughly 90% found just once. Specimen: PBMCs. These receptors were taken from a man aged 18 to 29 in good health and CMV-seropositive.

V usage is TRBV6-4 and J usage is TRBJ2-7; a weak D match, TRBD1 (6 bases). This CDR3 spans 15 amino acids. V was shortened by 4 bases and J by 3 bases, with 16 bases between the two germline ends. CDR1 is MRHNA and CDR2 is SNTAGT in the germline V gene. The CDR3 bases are TGTGCCAGCAGTGGCATGGACAGAAATCGCTACGAGCAGTACTTC. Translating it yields CASSGMDRNRYEQYF.

CDR3 sequence reads: CASSPLSISSSYEQYF. The CDR3 DNA reads as TGCGCCAGCAGCCCACTATCGATTAGCAGCTCCTACGAGCAGTACTTC. The chain combines TRBV5-1 with TRBJ2-7, with D hard to call. The germline gives CDR1 SGHRS, CDR2 YFSETQ. Trimming removed 4 bases at V and 0 bases at J, with 17 bases between. The CDR3 sequence is 16 residues long.

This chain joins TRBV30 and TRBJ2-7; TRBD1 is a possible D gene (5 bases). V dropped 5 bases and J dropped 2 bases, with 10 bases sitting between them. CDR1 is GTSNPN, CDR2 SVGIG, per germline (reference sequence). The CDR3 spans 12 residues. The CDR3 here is CAWDSSTYEQYF. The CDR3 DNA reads TGTGCCTGGGACAGTTCTACCTACGAGCAGTACTTC.

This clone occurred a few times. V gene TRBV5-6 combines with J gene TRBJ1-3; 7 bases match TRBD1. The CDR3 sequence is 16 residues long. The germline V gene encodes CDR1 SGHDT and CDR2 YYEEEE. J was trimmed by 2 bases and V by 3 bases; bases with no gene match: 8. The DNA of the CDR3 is TGTGCCAGCAGCTGGAGGGGGCCGAGGGCTGGAAACACCATATATTTT. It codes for CASSWRGPRAGNTIYF.

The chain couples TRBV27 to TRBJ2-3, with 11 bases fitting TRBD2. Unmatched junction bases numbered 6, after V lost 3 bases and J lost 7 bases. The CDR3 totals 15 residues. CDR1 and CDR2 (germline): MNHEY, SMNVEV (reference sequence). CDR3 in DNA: TGTGCCAGCAGTTTCAGTAGCGGGAGGGTTTATACGCAGTATTTT. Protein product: CASSFSSGRVYTQYF.

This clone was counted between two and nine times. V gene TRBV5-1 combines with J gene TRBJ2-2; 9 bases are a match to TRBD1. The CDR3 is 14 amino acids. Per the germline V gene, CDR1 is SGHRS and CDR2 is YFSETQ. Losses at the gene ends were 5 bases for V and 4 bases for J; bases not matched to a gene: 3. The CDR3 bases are TGCGCCAGCAGTACAGGGGGCACCACCGGGGAGCTGTTTTTT. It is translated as CASSTGGTTGELFF. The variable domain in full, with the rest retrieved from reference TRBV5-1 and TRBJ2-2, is KAGVTQTPRYLIKTRGQQVTLSCSPISGHRSVSWYQQTPGQGLQFLFEYFSETQRNKGNFPGRFSGRQFSNSRSEMNVSTLELGDSALYLCASSTGGTTGELFFGEGSRLTVL.

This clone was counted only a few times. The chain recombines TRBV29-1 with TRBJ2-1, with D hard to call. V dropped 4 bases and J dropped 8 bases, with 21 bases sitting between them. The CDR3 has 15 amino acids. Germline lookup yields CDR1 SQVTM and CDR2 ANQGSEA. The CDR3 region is CSVASSGRSSHEQFF. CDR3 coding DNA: TGCAGCGTTGCTTCGTCGGGCAGGAGTTCGCATGAGCAGTTCTTC.

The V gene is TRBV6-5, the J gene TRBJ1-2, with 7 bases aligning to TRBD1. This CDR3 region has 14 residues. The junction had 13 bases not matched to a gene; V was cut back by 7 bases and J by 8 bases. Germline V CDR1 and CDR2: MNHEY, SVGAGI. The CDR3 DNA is TGTGCCAGCAATAAACAGGGGAGAGGGGAAGGCTACACCTTC. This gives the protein CASNKQGRGEGYTF.

CDR3 coding DNA: TGCAGCGGGATGGGGACCGGGGAGCTGTTTTTT. Its translation: CSGMGTGELFF. The rearrangement joins TRBV29-1 to TRBJ2-2; no firm D call. This CDR3 spans 11 amino acids. V gave up 7 bases and J gave up 5 bases, with 8 bases separating them. The germline V gene encodes CDR1 SQVTM and CDR2 ANQGSEA.

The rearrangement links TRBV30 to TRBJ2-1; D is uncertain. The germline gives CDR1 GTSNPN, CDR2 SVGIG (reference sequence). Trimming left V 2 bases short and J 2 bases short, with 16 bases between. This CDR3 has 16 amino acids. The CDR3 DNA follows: TGTGCCTGGAGTCCGACTCGAGATATTACCTACAATGAGCAGTTCTTC. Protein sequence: CAWSPTRDITYNEQFF.

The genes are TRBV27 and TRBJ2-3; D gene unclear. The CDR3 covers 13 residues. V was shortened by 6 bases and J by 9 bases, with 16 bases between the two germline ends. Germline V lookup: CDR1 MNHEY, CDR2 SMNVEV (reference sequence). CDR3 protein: CASSLRVFETQYF. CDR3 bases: TGTGCCAGCAGCCTAAGAGTATTTGAAACGCAGTATTTT.

This chain's CDR3 is CASSEGGAGTSFSNQPQHF. In DNA, the CDR3 is TGTGCCAGCAGTGAAGGTGGGGCCGGGACATCGTTTAGCAATCAGCCCCAGCATTTT. This chain links TRBV2 with TRBJ1-5; weak D call: TRBD1 (6 bases). Germline V gives CDR1 SNHLY, CDR2 FYNNEI. V lost 1 base to trimming and J lost 0 bases, with 19 bases between them. The CDR3 length is 19 residues.

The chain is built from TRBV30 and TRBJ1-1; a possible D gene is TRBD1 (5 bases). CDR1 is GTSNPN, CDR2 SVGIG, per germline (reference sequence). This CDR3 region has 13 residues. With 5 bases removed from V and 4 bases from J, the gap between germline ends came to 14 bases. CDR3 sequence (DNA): TGTGCCTGGGAGATTGGGGGGACCACTGAAGCTTTCTTT. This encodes CAWEIGGTTEAFF.

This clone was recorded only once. The CDR3 DNA reads as TGCGCCAGCAGCTTGGCCGGGGCAATCTCGATGGGTATAGATGAGCAGTTCTTC. Residues: CASSLAGAISMGIDEQFF. This chain uses TRBV5-1 with TRBJ2-1, with D perhaps matching TRBD1 or TRBD2 (5 bases each). The germline V and J ends were trimmed by 0 bases and 8 bases, with 24 bases remaining between them. From germline, CDR1 is SGHRS and CDR2 YFSETQ. The CDR3 contains 18 residues.

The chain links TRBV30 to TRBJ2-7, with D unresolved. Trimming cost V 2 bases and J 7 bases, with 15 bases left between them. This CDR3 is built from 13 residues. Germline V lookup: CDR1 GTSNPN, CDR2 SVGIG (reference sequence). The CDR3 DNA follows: TGTGCCTGGAGTAATGTAGCAAGGTGGGAGCAGTACTTC. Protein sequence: CAWSNVARWEQYF.

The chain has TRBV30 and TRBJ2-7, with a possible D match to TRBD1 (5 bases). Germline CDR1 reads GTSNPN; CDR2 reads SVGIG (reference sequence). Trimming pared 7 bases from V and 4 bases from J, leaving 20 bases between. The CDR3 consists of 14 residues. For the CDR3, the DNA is TGTGCCTTAATACCCCCCGACAGATTATACGAGCAGTACTTC. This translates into CALIPPDRLYEQYF.

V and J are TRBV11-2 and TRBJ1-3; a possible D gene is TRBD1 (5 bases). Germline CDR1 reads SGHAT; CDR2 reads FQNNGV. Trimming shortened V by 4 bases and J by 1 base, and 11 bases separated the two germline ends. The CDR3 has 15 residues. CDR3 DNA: TGTGCCAGCAGCTCCCTGACAGAATCTGGAAACACCATATATTTT. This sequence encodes CASSSLTESGNTIYF.

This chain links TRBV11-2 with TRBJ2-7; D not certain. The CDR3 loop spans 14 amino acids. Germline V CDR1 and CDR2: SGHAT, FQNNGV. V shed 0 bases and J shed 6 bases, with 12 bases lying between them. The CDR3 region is CASSLEGLPLEQYF. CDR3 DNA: TGTGCCAGCAGCTTAGAAGGTCTACCGCTCGAGCAGTACTTC.

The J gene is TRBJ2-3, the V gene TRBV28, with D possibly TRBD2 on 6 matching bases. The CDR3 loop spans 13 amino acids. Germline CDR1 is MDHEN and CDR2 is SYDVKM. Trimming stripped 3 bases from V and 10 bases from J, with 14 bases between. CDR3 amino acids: CASSFTSNRAQYF. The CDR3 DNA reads TGTGCCAGCAGTTTTACTAGCAATCGAGCGCAGTATTTT.

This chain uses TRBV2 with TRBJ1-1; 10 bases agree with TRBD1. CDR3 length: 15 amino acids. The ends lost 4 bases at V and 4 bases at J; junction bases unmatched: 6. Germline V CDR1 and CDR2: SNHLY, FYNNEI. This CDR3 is CASSVTGGRSTEAFF. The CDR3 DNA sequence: TGTGCCAGCAGTGTGACAGGGGGCAGGAGCACTGAAGCTTTCTTT.

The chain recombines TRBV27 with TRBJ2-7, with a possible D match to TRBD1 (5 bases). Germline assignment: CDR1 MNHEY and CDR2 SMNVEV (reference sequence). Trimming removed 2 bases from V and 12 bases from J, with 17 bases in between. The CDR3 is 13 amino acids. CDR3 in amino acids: CASSLSGSGRLYF. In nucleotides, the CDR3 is TGTGCCAGCAGTTTAAGTGGGTCAGGGCGTCTGTACTTC.

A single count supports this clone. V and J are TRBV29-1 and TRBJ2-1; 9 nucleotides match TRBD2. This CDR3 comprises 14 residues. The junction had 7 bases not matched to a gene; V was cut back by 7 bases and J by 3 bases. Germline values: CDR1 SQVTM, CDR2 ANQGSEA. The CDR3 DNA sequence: TGCAGCGCCCAGGCGGGAGGGGACTACAATGAGCAGTTCTTC. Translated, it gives CSAQAGGDYNEQFF.

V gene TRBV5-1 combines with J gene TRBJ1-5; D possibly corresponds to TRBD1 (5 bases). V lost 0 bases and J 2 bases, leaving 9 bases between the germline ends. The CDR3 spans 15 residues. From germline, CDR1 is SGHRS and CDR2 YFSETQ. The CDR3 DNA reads TGCGCCAGCAGCTTGGTCCCGGGGGGCAATCAGCCCCAGCATTTT. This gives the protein CASSLVPGGNQPQHF.

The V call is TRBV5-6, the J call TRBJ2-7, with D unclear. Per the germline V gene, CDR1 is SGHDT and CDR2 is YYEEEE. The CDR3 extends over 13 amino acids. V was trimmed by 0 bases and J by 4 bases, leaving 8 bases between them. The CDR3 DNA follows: TGTGCCAGCAGCTTGGGCAGTTTTTACGAGCAGTACTTC. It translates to CASSLGSFYEQYF. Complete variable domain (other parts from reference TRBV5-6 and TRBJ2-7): DAGVTQSPTHLIKTRGQQVTLRCSPKSGHDTVSWYQQALGQGPQFIFQYYEEEERQRGNFPDRFSGHQFPNYSSELNVNALLLGDSALYLCASSLGSFYEQYFGPGTRLTVT.

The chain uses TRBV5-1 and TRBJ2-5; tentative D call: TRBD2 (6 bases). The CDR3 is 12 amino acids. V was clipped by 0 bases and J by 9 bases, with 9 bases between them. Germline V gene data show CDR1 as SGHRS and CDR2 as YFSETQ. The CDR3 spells CASSLAGVAQYF. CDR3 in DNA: TGCGCCAGCAGCTTGGCGGGAGTCGCCCAGTACTTC.

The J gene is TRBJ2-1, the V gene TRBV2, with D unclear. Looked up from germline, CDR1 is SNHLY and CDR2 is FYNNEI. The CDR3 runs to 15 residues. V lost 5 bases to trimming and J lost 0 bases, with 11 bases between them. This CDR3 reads CASSPDAHSYNEQFF. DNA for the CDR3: TGTGCCAGCAGTCCTGACGCCCACTCCTACAATGAGCAGTTCTTC.